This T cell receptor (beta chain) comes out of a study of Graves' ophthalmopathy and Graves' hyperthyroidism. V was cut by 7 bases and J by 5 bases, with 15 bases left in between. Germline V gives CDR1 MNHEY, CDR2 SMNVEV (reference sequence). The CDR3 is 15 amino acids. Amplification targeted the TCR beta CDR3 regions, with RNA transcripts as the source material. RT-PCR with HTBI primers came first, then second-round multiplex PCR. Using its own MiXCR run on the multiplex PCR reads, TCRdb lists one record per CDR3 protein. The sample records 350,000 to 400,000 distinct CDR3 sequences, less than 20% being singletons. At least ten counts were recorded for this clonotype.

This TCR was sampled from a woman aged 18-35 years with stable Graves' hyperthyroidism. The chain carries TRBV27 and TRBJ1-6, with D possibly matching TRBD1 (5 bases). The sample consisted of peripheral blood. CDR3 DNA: TGTGCCAGCACTATTGCAGGGAGGCATAATTCACCCCTCCACTTT. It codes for CASTIAGRHNSPLHF.